The 31 T cell receptor beta chains reported below all come from one sample, sequenced in a study of blood T cell repertoires in COVID-19. Measured with immunoSEQ multiplex PCR; TCRdb has only the in-frame clones, and not every one. Here the sample spans roughly 87,000 clones, around 83% being singletons. The material sequenced was peripheral blood. These receptors were collected from a woman aged 70 to 79 with acute or convalescent COVID-19.

The J gene is TRBJ1-1, the V gene TRBV18; TRBD1 matches at 10 bases. The J segment lost 10 bases and the V segment lost 3 bases, leaving 11 bases of the junction unmatched. Germline CDR1 and CDR2: KGHSH and LQKENI. The CDR3 totals 15 residues. The CDR3 loop reads CASSPIHGTGVVAFF. In DNA form, the CDR3 reads TGTGCCAGCTCACCCATTCACGGGACAGGGGTAGTAGCTTTCTTT.

This clone occurred once. This rearrangement joins TRBV2 to TRBJ1-1, with a possible D match to TRBD1 (5 bases). Looked up from germline, CDR1 is SNHLY and CDR2 is FYNNEI. The CDR3 covers 12 residues. Between the trimmed V and J ends, which lost 6 bases and 1 base, there was a span of 6 bases. DNA for the CDR3: TGTGCCAGCAGGACAGAGAACACTGAAGCTTTCTTT. Its protein is CASRTENTEAFF.

V is TRBV5-1 and J is TRBJ1-1; D is uncertain. V was cut by 9 bases and J by 1 base, with 19 bases left in between. The CDR3 consists of 15 residues. Germline V gene data show CDR1 as SGHRS and CDR2 as YFSETQ. The CDR3: CATSNSPGRNTEAFF. The DNA for the CDR3 is TGCGCCACAAGTAATAGCCCCGGTCGGAACACTGAAGCTTTCTTT. Full variable domain (missing parts from reference TRBV5-1 and TRBJ1-1): KAGVTQTPRYLIKTRGQQVTLSCSPISGHRSVSWYQQTPGQGLQFLFEYFSETQRNKGNFPGRFSGRQFSNSRSEMNVSTLELGDSALYLCATSNSPGRNTEAFFGQGTRLTVV.

CDR3 DNA: TGTGCCAGCAGCCAGGGAGGATCTAACTATGGCTACACCTTC. Translation gives CASSQGGSNYGYTF. The chain uses TRBV9 and TRBJ1-2, with D possibly matching TRBD1 (5 bases). The V end lost 4 bases, the J end lost 0 bases, and 10 bases lay between the germline ends. Per germline, CDR1 SGDLS and CDR2 YYNGEE. CDR3 size: 14 residues.

The chain uses TRBV30 and TRBJ1-5; D is possibly TRBD1 (5 bases). This CDR3 region has 14 residues. V shed 5 bases and J shed 5 bases, with 16 bases lying between them. Germline V lookup: CDR1 GTSNPN, CDR2 SVGIG (reference sequence). DNA for the CDR3: TGTGCCTGGTCGGAAGCTGCGGGGGATCAGCCCCAGCATTTT. Residues: CAWSEAAGDQPQHF.

This CDR3 reads CASSQVASGGATDTQYF. DNA for the CDR3: TGCGCCAGCAGCCAAGTTGCTAGCGGGGGGGCGACAGATACGCAGTATTTT. The V call is TRBV4-1, the J call TRBJ2-3; 12 nucleotides line up with TRBD2. The CDR3 contains 17 residues. CDR1 and CDR2 (germline): MGHRA, YSYEKL. J gave up 3 bases and V 1 base, and 5 bases lay outside the gene matches.

The chain combines TRBV18 with TRBJ1-1; a possible D gene is TRBD1 (6 bases). The CDR3 consists of 13 residues. In germline, CDR1 is KGHSH, CDR2 LQKENI. The V end was cut by 2 bases, the J end by 5 bases, with 9 bases between. The CDR3 sequence: CASSPRTETEAFF. As DNA, the CDR3 is TGTGCCAGCTCACCAAGGACAGAAACTGAAGCTTTCTTT.

V usage is TRBV3-1 (or the pseudogene TRBV3-2) and J usage is TRBJ2-1; the D gene is possibly TRBD1 (5 bases). The CDR3 length is 16 residues. Per germline, CDR1 LGHDT and CDR2 YNNKEL (reference sequence). Trimming pared 1 base from V and 5 bases from J, leaving 15 bases between. CDR3 sequence: CASSQVQGGGHNEQFF. In DNA, the CDR3 is TGTGCCAGCAGCCAAGTTCAGGGTGGTGGCCACAATGAGCAGTTCTTC.

V usage is TRBV18 and J usage is TRBJ2-2, with D possibly matching TRBD2 (5 bases). The V end was cut by 3 bases, the J end by 0 bases, with 17 bases between. Germline V lookup: CDR1 KGHSH, CDR2 LQKENI. This CDR3 has 18 residues. DNA for the CDR3: TGTGCCAGCTCACCGATACGGGATAGCGTCGCGAACACCGGGGAGCTGTTTTTT. Protein: CASSPIRDSVANTGELFF.

This chain links TRBV24-1 with TRBJ1-2, with TRBD1 matching 7 bases. CDR3 size: 13 residues. The V and J ends lost 9 bases and 5 bases, in that order; junction bases with no gene match: 8. Germline V gene lookup returns CDR1 KGHDR and CDR2 SFDVKD. DNA of the CDR3: TGTGCCACCGGTAAAACAGGGGCTTATGGCTACACCTTC. Amino acid sequence: CATGKTGAYGYTF.

The table lists this clone with a few counts. The CDR3 region is CASRARGNYGYTF. The CDR3 DNA reads TGCGCCAGCAGGGCCAGGGGTAACTATGGCTACACCTTC. The gene calls are TRBV4-1 and TRBJ1-2, with D perhaps matching TRBD1 (6 bases). The germline V gene encodes CDR1 MGHRA and CDR2 YSYEKL. Trimming cost V 6 bases and J 1 base, with 9 bases left between them. This CDR3 is 13 amino acids long.

This clone was seen a handful of times. The chain couples TRBV12-5 to TRBJ2-7; D might be TRBD1 (6 bases). Trimming took 6 bases from V and 2 from J, leaving 11 bases between them. Germline CDR1 reads LGHNT; CDR2 reads FRNRAP. This CDR3 region has 13 residues. CDR3 loop: CASGPQGPYEQYF. The CDR3 bases are TGTGCTAGTGGCCCCCAGGGGCCCTACGAGCAGTACTTC.

The J gene is TRBJ1-4, the V gene TRBV28; the D gene is possibly TRBD1 (5 bases). The V gene lost 4 bases and the J gene lost 3 bases, with 15 bases spanning the gap. CDR3 length equals 16 residues. Germline-derived CDR1 and CDR2 are MDHEN and SYDVKM. CDR3 amino acids: CASSSPRGDANEKLFF. The CDR3, as DNA: TGTGCCAGCAGTTCCCCACGCGGGGACGCTAATGAAAAACTGTTTTTT.

The chain is built from TRBV18 and TRBJ1-5; D is undetermined. The V gene lost 6 bases and the J gene lost 0 bases, with 12 bases spanning the gap. The V gene's germline CDR1 is KGHSH and CDR2 LQKENI. There are 15 residues in the CDR3. The CDR3 sequence is CASSLTIDSNQPQHF. CDR3 nucleotides: TGTGCCAGCTCCCTCACTATAGATAGCAATCAGCCCCAGCATTTT. The full variable domain, with the rest looked up from reference TRBV18 and TRBJ1-5, is NAGVMQNPRHLVRRRGQEARLRCSPMKGHSHVYWYRQLPEEGLKFMVYLQKENIIDESGMPKERFSAEFPKEGPSILRIQQVVRGDSAAYFCASSLTIDSNQPQHFGDGTRLSIL.

This sequence joins TRBV3-1 (or the pseudogene TRBV3-2) and TRBJ2-3; 10 bases agree with TRBD1. The CDR3 is 16 amino acids. Trimming removed 3 bases from V and 5 bases from J; junction bases left unmatched: 8. Per germline, CDR1 LGHDT and CDR2 YNNKEL (reference sequence). CDR3 residues: CASSQRRGQGIDTQYF. Written as DNA, the CDR3 is TGTGCCAGCAGCCAGAGGCGGGGACAGGGGATAGATACGCAGTATTTT.

This clone has a single count. Distinct nucleotide sequences in the sample also encode this CDR3. This chain uses TRBV19 with TRBJ1-5; 8 positions agree with TRBD1. Germline CDR1 LNHDA, CDR2 SQIVND (reference sequence). Trimming took 4 bases from V and 4 from J; bases not matched to a gene: 0. This CDR3 has 13 amino acids. CDR3 residues: CASSRQGNQPQHF. The CDR3 nucleotides read TGTGCCAGTAGTAGACAGGGGAATCAGCCCCAGCATTTT.

The chain carries TRBV3-1 (or the pseudogene TRBV3-2) and TRBJ1-1, with 7 bases aligning to TRBD1. The length of the CDR3 is 13 residues. Germline trimming cut 4 bases from V and 8 bases from J; bases unmatched to any gene: 7. Germline V gene lookup returns CDR1 LGHDT and CDR2 YNNKEL (reference sequence). CDR3 sequence reads: CASSLRQGEEAFF. CDR3 nucleotides: TGTGCCAGCAGCCTTCGACAGGGAGAGGAAGCTTTCTTT.

This clone turned up a few times. The chain couples TRBV7-9 to TRBJ1-5, with 8 positions matching TRBD1. Germline V gene lookup returns CDR1 SEHNR and CDR2 FQNEAQ (reference sequence). The trim removed 5 bases at V and 6 bases at J, leaving 6 bases unmatched. The CDR3 extends over 14 amino acids. CDR3 in amino acids: CASSRGQGGQPQHF. The DNA for the CDR3 is TGTGCCAGCAGCCGCGGACAGGGCGGTCAGCCCCAGCATTTT.

This clone came up once. The chain links TRBV13 to TRBJ2-7, with D possibly TRBD1 on 7 matching bases. CDR1 is PRHDT and CDR2 is FYEKMQ in the germline V gene (reference sequence). V dropped 5 bases and J dropped 1 base, with 15 bases sitting between them. The length of the CDR3 is 15 residues. CDR3 in amino acids: CASSLRGTASYEQYF. CDR3 DNA: TGTGCCAGCAGCCTTCGGGGGACAGCTTCCTACGAGCAGTACTTC.

With respect to this clone: One junction end does not reproduce the germline sequence, and a read error may be involved. The chain has TRBV10-3 and TRBJ2-2, with TRBD2 as a possible D gene (6 bases). The CDR3 covers 15 residues. Germline V CDR1 and CDR2: ENHRY, SYGVKD. The DNA for the CDR3 is TGTGCCATGAGTGCGGAGGGGATTCGGTCCGGGGAGCTGTTTTTT. Its translation is CAMSAEGIRSGELFF.

J is TRBJ1-5 and V is TRBV28; possibly TRBD1 for D (5 bases). The CDR3 contains 14 residues. V lost 6 bases to trimming and J lost 4 bases, with 13 bases between them. Germline CDR1 is MDHEN and CDR2 is SYDVKM. The CDR3 coding sequence is TGTGCCAGCAGAACCCCGACAGAAAATCAGCCCCAGCATTTT. This encodes CASRTPTENQPQHF.

The chain joins TRBV19 to TRBJ1-2; maybe TRBD1 (6 bases). Looked up from germline, CDR1 is LNHDA and CDR2 is SQIVND (reference sequence). The V gene lost 10 bases and the J gene lost 3 bases, with 12 bases spanning the gap. The CDR3 has 12 residues. The CDR3 is CAISGVDYGYTF. CDR3 sequence (DNA): TGTGCCATCTCAGGGGTGGACTATGGCTACACCTTC. Together with reference TRBV19 and TRBJ1-2, the CDR3 gives the full variable domain: DGGITQSPKYLFRKEGQNVTLSCEQNLNHDAMYWYRQDPGQGLRLIYYSQIVNDFQKGDIAEGYSVSREKKESFPLTVTSAQKNPTAFYLCAISGVDYGYTFGSGTRLTVV.

The rearrangement links TRBV7-9 to TRBJ2-7, with 7 bases matching TRBD1. Germline V lookup: CDR1 SEHNR, CDR2 FQNEAQ (reference sequence). This CDR3 has 13 residues. J gave up 3 bases and V 5 bases, and 4 bases lay outside the gene matches. Here the CDR3 reads CASSRDSYYEQYF. Here the CDR3 DNA reads TGTGCCAGCAGCCGGGACAGCTACTACGAGCAGTACTTC.

The chain recombines TRBV19 with TRBJ1-2; 9 bases are shared with TRBD1. The CDR3 is made up of 14 amino acids. The germline V gene encodes CDR1 LNHDA and CDR2 SQIVND (reference sequence). The ends lost 7 bases at V and 3 bases at J; junction bases unmatched: 6. This CDR3 is CASKQGAADYGYTF. In DNA, the CDR3 is TGTGCCAGTAAACAGGGGGCTGCGGACTATGGCTACACCTTC.

The V gene is TRBV9, the J gene TRBJ2-2, with 10 bases matching TRBD1. Germline loops: CDR1 SGDLS, CDR2 YYNGEE. Losses at the gene ends were 4 bases for V and 5 bases for J; bases not matched to a gene: 8. The CDR3 has 16 residues. The CDR3 is CASSPRWDRGTGELFF. In DNA form, the CDR3 reads TGTGCCAGCAGCCCGCGTTGGGACAGGGGTACCGGGGAGCTGTTTTTT.

This chain connects TRBV29-1 to TRBJ1-2; D not certain. V was cut by 6 bases and J by 4 bases, with 12 bases left in between. The CDR3 is 12 amino acids. Germline V CDR1 and CDR2: SQVTM, ANQGSEA. The CDR3 spells CSVRSGRYGYTF. In DNA, the CDR3 is TGCAGCGTCCGATCAGGCCGCTATGGCTACACCTTC.

The V and J genes are TRBV5-1 and TRBJ1-4; D unclear. Trimming stripped 2 bases from V and 5 bases from J, with 7 bases between. This CDR3 has 13 residues. CDR1 is SGHRS and CDR2 is YFSETQ in the germline V gene. CDR3 coding DNA: TGCGCCAGCAGCTTTTGGCAGAATGAAAAACTGTTTTTT. It yields the protein CASSFWQNEKLFF.

The chain employs TRBV9 and TRBJ2-1; 12 nucleotides match TRBD2. The length of the CDR3 is 15 residues. The germline V gene encodes CDR1 SGDLS and CDR2 YYNGEE. V was pared by 4 bases and J by 6 bases, with 5 bases of the junction left unmatched. The CDR3 DNA sequence: TGTGCCAGCAGCTCTAGCGGGGGGGCCTTCAATGAGCAGTTCTTC. This encodes CASSSSGGAFNEQFF.

The sample holds one count of this clone. The V call is TRBV6-5, the J call TRBJ2-1; TRBD1 aligns across 7 bases. Per the germline V gene, CDR1 is MNHEY and CDR2 is SVGAGI. Trimming at V came to 5 bases and at J to 6 bases, leaving 7 bases not matched to a gene. The CDR3 runs 14 residues. CDR3 amino acids: CASSLQTGSNEQFF. CDR3 sequence (DNA): TGTGCCAGCAGTCTGCAGACAGGGAGCAATGAGCAGTTCTTC.

This clone was seen only once. This sample includes further DNA sequences coding for the same CDR3. The chain carries TRBV15 and TRBJ1-1; a possible D gene is TRBD1 (6 bases). The V end was cut by 3 bases, the J end by 1 base, with 6 bases between. This CDR3 contains 13 residues. Germline V CDR1 and CDR2: LNHNV, YYDKDF (reference sequence). CDR3 region: CATSRDRNTEAFF. The CDR3 DNA sequence: TGTGCCACCAGCAGGGACAGGAACACTGAAGCTTTCTTT.

The chain joins TRBV28 to TRBJ1-1, with D possibly being TRBD1 (5 bases). The V end lost 5 bases, the J end lost 5 bases, and 21 bases lay between the germline ends. The CDR3 consists of 16 residues. The germline gives CDR1 MDHEN, CDR2 SYDVKM. The CDR3 DNA reads TGTGCCAGCAGTAGCCCAGGTGGAGGGGTCGGGACTGAAGCTTTCTTT. It encodes CASSSPGGGVGTEAFF.